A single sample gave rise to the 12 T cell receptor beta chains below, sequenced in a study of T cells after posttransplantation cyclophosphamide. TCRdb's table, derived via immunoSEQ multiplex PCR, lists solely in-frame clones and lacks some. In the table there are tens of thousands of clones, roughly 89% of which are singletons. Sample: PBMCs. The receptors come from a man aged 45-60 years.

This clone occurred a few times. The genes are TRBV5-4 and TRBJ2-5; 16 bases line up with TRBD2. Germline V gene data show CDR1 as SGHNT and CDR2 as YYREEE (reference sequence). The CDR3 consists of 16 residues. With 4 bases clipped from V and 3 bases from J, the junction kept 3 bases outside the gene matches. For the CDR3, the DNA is TGTGCCAGCAGCCCGGGACTAGCGGGAGGGAAAGAGACCCAGTACTTC. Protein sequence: CASSPGLAGGKETQYF.

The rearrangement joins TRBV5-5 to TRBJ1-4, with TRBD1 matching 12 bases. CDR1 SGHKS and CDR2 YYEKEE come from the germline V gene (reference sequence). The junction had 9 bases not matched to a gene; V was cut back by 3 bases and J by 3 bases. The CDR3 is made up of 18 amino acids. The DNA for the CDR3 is TGTGCCAGCAGCTCCCGGGACAGGGGGCTCACGGCTAATGAAAAACTGTTTTTT. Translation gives CASSSRDRGLTANEKLFF.

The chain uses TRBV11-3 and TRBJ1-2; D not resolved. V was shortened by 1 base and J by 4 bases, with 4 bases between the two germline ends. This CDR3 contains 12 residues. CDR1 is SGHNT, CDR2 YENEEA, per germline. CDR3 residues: CASSLGSYGYTF. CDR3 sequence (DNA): TGTGCCAGCAGCTTAGGCAGCTATGGCTACACCTTC.

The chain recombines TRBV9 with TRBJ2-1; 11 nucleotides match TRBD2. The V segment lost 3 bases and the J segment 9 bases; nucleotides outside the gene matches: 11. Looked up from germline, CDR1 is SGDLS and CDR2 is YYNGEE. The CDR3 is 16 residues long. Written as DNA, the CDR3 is TGTGCCAGCAGCGGAAGACTAGCGGGAAATGAGGTTGAGCAGTTCTTC. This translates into CASSGRLAGNEVEQFF.

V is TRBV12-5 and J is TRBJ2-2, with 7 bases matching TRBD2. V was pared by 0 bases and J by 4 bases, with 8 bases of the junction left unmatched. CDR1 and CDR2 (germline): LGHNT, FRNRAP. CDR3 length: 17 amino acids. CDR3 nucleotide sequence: TGTGCTAGTGGTTTGGTACTTATGGGAGGGACCACCGGGGAGCTGTTTTTT. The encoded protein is CASGLVLMGGTTGELFF.

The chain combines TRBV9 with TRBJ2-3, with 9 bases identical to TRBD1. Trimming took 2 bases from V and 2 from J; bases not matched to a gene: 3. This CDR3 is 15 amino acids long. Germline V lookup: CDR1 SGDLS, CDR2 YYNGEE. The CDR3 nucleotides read TGTGCCAGCAGCGTGAGGACAGGGGCCACAGATACGCAGTATTTT. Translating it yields CASSVRTGATDTQYF. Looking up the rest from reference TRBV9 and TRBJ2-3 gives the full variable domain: DSGVTQTPKHLITATGQRVTLRCSPRSGDLSVYWYQQSLDQGLQFLIQYYNGEERAKGNILERFSAQQFPDLHSELNLSSLELGDSALYFCASSVRTGATDTQYFGPGTRLTVL.

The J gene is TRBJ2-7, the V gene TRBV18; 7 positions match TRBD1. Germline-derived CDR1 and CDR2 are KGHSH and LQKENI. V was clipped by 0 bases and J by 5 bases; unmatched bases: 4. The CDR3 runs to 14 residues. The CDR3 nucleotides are TGTGCCAGCTCACCACCGGAAGGGACAGACGAGCAGTACTTC. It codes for CASSPPEGTDEQYF.

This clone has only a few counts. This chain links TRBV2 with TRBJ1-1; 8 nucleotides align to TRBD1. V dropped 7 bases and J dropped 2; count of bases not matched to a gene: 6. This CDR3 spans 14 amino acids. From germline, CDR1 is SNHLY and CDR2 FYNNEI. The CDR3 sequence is CASNLQGGNTEAFF. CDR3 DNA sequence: TGTGCCAGCAATTTACAGGGGGGTAACACTGAAGCTTTCTTT. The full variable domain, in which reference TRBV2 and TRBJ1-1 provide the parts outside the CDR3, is EPEVTQTPSHQVTQMGQEVILRCVPISNHLYFYWYRQILGQKVEFLVSFYNNEISEKSEIFDDQFSVERPDGSNFTLKIRSTKLEDSAMYFCASNLQGGNTEAFFGQGTRLTVV.

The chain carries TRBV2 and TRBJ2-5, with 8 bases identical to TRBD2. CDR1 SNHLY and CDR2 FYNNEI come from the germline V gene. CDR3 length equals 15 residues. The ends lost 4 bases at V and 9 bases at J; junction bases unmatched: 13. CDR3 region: CASSGTIRGRGAQYF. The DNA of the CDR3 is TGTGCCAGCAGTGGGACTATTCGGGGGCGGGGGGCCCAGTACTTC.

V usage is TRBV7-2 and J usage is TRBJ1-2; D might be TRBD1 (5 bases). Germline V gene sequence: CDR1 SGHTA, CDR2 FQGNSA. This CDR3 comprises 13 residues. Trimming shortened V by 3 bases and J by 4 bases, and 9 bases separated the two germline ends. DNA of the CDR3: TGTGCCAGCAGCTTCTCCGGGGGCTATGGCTACACCTTC. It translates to CASSFSGGYGYTF.

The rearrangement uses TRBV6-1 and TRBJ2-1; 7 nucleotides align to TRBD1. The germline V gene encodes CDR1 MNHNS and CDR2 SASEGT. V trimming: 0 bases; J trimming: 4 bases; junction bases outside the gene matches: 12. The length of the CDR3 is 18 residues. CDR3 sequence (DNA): TGTGCCAGCAGTGAAGCCCCGACAGGGTCGTGGATATACAATGAGCAGTTCTTC. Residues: CASSEAPTGSWIYNEQFF.

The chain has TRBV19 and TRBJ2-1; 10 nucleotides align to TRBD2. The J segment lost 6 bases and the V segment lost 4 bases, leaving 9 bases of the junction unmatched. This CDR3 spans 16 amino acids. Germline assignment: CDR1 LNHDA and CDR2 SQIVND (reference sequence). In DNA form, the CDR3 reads TGTGCCAGTAGTACGGGGACTAGCGCGACCGTCAATGAGCAGTTCTTC. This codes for CASSTGTSATVNEQFF. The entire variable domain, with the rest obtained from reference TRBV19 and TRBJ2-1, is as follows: DGGITQSPKYLFRKEGQNVTLSCEQNLNHDAMYWYRQDPGQGLRLIYYSQIVNDFQKGDIAEGYSVSREKKESFPLTVTSAQKNPTAFYLCASSTGTSATVNEQFFGPGTRLTVL.